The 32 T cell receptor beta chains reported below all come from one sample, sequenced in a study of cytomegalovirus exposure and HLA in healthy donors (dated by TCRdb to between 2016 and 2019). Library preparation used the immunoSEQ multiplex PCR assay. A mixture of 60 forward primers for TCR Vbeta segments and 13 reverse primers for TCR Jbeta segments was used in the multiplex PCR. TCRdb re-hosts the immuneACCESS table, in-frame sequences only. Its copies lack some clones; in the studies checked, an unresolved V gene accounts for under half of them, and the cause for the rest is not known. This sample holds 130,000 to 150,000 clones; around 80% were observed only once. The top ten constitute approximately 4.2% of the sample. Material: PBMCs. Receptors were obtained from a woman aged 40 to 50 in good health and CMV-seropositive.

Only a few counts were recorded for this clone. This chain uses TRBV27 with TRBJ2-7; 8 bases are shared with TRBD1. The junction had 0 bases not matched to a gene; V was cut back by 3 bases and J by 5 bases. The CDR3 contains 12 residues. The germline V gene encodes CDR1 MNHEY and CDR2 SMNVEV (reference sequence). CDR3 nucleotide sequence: TGTGCCAGCAGTTTGACAGGGGACGAGCAGTACTTC. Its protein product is CASSLTGDEQYF.

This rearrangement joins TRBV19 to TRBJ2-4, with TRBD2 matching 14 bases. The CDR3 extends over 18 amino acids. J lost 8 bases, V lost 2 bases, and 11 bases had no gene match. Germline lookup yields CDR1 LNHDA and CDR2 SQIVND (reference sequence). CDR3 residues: CASSILIPETSGGDIQYF. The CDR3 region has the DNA TGTGCCAGTAGTATATTGATCCCGGAGACTAGCGGGGGGGACATTCAGTACTTC.

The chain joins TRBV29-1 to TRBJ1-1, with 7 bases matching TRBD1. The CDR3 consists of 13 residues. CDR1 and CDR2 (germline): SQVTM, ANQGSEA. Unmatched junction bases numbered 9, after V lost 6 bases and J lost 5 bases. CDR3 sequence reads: CSVQGVLETEAFF. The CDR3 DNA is TGCAGCGTCCAGGGGGTTCTGGAGACTGAAGCTTTCTTT.

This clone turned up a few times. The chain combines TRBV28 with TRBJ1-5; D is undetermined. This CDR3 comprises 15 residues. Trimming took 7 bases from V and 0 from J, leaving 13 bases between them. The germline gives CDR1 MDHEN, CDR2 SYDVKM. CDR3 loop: CASTSDGYSNQPQHF. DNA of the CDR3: TGTGCCAGCACCAGCGATGGGTATAGCAATCAGCCCCAGCATTTT.

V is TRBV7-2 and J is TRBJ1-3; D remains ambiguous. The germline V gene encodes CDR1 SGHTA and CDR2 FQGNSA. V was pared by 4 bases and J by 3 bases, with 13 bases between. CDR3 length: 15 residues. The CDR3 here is CASSSTGGGGNTIYF. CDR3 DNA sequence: TGTGCCAGCAGCTCGACGGGAGGAGGTGGAAACACCATATATTTT.

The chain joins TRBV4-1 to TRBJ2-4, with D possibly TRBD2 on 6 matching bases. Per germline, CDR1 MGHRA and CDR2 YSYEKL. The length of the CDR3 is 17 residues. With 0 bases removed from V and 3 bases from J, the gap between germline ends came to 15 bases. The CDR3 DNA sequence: TGCGCCAGCAGCCAAGATGGAGGGAAAGGAGACAAAAACATTCAGTACTTC. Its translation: CASSQDGGKGDKNIQYF.

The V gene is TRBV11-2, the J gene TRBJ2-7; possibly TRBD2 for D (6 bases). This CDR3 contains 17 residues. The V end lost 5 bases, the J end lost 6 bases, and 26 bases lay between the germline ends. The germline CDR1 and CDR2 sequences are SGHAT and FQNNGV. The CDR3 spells CASSPQILAANPSEQYF. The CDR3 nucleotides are TGTGCCAGCAGCCCCCAGATTTTAGCGGCTAACCCCTCCGAGCAGTACTTC.

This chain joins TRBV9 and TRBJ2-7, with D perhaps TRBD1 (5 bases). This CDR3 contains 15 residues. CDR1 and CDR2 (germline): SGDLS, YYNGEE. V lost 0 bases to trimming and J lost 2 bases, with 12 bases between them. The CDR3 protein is CASSVGVGVAYEQYF. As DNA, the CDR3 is TGTGCCAGCAGCGTAGGGGTAGGGGTAGCCTACGAGCAGTACTTC.

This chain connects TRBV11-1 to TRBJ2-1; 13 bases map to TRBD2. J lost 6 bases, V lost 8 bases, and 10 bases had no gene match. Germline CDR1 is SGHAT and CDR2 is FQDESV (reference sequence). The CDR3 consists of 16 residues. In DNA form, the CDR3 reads TGTGCCAGCGTCTCCGGGACTAGCGGGGTCCGCAATGAGCAGTTCTTC. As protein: CASVSGTSGVRNEQFF.

The CDR3 region is CASGPLGQGTSSAEQFF. As DNA, the CDR3 is TGCGCCAGCGGTCCCCTGGGACAGGGGACGTCGAGCGCCGAGCAGTTCTTC. The chain carries TRBV5-1 and TRBJ2-1; 10 bases line up with TRBD1. The trim removed 7 bases at V and 10 bases at J, leaving 20 bases unmatched. The CDR3 has 17 residues. The germline CDR1 and CDR2 sequences are SGHRS and YFSETQ.

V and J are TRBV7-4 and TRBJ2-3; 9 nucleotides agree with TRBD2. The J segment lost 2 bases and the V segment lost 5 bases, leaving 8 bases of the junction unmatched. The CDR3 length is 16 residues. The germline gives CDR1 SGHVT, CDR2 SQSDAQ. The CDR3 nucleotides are TGTGCCAGCAGCCTTACTAGCGGGCGGATCACAGATACGCAGTATTTT. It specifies CASSLTSGRITDTQYF.

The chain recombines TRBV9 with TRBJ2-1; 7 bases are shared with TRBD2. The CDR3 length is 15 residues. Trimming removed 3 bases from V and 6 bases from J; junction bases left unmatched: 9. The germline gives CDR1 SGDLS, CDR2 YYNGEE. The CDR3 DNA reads TGTGCCAGCAGCGAACAAGCCCGACTAGCCAATGAGCAGTTCTTC. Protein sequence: CASSEQARLANEQFF.

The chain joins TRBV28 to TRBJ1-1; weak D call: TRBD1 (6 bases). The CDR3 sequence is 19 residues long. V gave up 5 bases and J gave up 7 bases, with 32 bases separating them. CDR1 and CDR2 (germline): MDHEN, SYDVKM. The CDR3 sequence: CASSPIGRGAGKVGGEAFF. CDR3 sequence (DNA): TGTGCCAGCAGTCCCATCGGGCGGGGGGCAGGGAAGGTAGGGGGTGAAGCTTTCTTT.

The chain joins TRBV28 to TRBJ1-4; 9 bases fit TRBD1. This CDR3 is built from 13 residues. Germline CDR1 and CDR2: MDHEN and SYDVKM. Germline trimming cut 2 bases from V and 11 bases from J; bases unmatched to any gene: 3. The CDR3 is CASSLGTGKKLFF. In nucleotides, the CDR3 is TGTGCCAGCAGTTTAGGGACAGGGAAGAAACTGTTTTTT.

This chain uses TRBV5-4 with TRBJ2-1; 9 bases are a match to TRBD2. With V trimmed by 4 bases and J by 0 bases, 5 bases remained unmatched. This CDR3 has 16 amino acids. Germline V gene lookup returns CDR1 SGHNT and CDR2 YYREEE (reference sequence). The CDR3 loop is CASSDNSGSSYNEQFF. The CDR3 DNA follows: TGTGCCAGCAGCGATAATAGCGGGAGCTCCTACAATGAGCAGTTCTTC.

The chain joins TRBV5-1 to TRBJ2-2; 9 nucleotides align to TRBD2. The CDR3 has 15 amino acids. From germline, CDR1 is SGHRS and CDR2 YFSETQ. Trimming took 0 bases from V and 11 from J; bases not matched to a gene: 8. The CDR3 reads CASSLEVSGSGELFF. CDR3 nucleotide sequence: TGCGCCAGCAGCTTGGAGGTTAGCGGGAGCGGAGAGCTGTTTTTT.

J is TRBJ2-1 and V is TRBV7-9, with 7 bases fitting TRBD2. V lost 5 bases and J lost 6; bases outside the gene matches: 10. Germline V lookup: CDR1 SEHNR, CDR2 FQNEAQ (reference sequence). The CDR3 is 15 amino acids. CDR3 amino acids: CASSPSGGSRNEQFF. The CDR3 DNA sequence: TGTGCCAGCAGCCCATCGGGAGGAAGTCGCAATGAGCAGTTCTTC.

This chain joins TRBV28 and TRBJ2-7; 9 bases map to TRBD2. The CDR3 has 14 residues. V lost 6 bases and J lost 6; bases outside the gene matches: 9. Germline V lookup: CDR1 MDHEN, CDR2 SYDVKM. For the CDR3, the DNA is TGTGCCAGCAGCCGGACTAGCGAGGTAGTCGAGCAGTACTTC. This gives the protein CASSRTSEVVEQYF.

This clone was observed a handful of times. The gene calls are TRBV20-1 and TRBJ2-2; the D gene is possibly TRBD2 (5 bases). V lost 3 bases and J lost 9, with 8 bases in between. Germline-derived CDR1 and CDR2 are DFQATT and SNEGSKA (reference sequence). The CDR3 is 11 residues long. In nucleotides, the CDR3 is TGCAGTGCTAGGACGGGGAGGGAGCTGTTTTTT. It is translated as CSARTGRELFF.

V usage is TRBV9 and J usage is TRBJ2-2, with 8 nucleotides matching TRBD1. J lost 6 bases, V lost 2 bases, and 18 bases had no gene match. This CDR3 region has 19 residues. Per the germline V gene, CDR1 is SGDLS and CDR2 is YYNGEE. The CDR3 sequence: CASSVRTGKAQLQAGELFF. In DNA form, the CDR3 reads TGTGCCAGCAGCGTGAGGACAGGGAAGGCCCAATTACAGGCCGGGGAGCTGTTTTTT.

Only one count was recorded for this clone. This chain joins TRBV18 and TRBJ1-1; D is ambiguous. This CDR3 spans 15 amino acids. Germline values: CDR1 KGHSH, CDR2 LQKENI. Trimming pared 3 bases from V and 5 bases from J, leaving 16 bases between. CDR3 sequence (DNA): TGTGCCAGCTCACCCCGCCAGGAGGAGAGGACTGAAGCTTTCTTT. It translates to CASSPRQEERTEAFF.

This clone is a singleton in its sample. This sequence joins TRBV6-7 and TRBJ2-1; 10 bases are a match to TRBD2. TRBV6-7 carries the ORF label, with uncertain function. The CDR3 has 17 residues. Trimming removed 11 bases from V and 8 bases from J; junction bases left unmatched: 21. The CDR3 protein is CAPFLAGVTQNGDEQFF. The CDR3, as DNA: TGTGCCCCCTTTCTAGCGGGAGTCACCCAAAATGGGGATGAGCAGTTCTTC.

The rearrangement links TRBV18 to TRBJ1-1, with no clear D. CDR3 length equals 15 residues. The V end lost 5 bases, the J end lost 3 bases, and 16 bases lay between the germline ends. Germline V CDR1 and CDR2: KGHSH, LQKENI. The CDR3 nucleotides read TGTGCCAGCTCATCCCCAAGGAGCCCACACACTGAAGCTTTCTTT. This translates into CASSSPRSPHTEAFF.

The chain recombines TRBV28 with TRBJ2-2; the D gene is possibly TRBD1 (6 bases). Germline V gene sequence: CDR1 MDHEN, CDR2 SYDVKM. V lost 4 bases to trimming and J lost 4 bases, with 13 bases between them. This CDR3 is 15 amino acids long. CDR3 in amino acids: CASSSTGASTGELFF. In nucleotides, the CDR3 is TGTGCCAGCAGTTCGACAGGAGCGTCCACCGGGGAGCTGTTTTTT. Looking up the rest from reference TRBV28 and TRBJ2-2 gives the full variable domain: DVKVTQSSRYLVKRTGEKVFLECVQDMDHENMFWYRQDPGLGLRLIYFSYDVKMKEKGDIPEGYSVSREKKERFSLILESASTNQTSMYLCASSSTGASTGELFFGEGSRLTVL.

The CDR3 sequence is CASSLTGTGRPGELFF. Written as DNA, the CDR3 is TGTGCCAGCAGTTTAACGGGGACAGGACGACCCGGGGAGCTGTTTTTT. V is TRBV28 and J is TRBJ2-2; 8 bases line up with TRBD1. The CDR3 has 16 residues. From germline, CDR1 is MDHEN and CDR2 SYDVKM. Trimming took 2 bases from V and 6 from J; bases not matched to a gene: 8.

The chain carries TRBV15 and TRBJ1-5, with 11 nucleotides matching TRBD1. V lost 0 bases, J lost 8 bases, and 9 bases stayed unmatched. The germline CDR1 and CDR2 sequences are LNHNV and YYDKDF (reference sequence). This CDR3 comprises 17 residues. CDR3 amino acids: CATSRDARTGGSEPQHF. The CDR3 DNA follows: TGTGCCACCAGCAGAGATGCTAGGACAGGGGGCTCGGAGCCCCAGCATTTT.

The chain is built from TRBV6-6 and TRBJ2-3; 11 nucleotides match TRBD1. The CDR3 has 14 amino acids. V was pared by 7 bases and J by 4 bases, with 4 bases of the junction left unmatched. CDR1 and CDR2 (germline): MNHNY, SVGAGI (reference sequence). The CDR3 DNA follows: TGTGCCAGCAAACCGGGACAGGGGGCAGATACGCAGTATTTT. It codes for CASKPGQGADTQYF.

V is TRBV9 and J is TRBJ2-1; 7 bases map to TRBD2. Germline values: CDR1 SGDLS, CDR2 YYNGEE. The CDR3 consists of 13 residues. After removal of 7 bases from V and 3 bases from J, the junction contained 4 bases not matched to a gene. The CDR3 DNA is TGTGCCAGCGGGCGGGGGAGCTACAATGAGCAGTTCTTC. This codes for CASGRGSYNEQFF.

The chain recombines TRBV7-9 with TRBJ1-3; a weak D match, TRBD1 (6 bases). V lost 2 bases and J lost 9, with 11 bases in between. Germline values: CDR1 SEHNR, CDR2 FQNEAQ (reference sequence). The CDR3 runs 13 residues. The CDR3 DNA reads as TGTGCCAGCAGCTTACAGGGGAGGGGCACCATATATTTT. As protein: CASSLQGRGTIYF.

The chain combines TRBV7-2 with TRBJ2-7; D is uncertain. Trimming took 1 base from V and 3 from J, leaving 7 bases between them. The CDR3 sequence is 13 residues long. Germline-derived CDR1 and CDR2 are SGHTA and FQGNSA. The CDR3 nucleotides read TGTGCCAGCAGCTTAGGTACGGTCTACGAGCAGTACTTC. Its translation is CASSLGTVYEQYF.

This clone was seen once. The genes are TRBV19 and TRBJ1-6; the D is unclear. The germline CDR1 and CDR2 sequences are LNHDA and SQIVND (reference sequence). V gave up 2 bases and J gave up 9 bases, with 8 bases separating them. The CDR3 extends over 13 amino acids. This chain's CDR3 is CASSIQRLSPLHF. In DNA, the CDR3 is TGTGCCAGTAGTATACAGAGACTTTCACCCCTCCACTTT.

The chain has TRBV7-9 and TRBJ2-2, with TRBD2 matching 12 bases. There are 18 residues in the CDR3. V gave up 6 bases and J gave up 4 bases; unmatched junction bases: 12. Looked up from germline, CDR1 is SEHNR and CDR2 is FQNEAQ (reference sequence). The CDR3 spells CASSSSPGLAGSTGELFF. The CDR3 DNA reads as TGTGCCAGCAGTAGTTCTCCCGGACTAGCGGGGTCCACCGGGGAGCTGTTTTTT.